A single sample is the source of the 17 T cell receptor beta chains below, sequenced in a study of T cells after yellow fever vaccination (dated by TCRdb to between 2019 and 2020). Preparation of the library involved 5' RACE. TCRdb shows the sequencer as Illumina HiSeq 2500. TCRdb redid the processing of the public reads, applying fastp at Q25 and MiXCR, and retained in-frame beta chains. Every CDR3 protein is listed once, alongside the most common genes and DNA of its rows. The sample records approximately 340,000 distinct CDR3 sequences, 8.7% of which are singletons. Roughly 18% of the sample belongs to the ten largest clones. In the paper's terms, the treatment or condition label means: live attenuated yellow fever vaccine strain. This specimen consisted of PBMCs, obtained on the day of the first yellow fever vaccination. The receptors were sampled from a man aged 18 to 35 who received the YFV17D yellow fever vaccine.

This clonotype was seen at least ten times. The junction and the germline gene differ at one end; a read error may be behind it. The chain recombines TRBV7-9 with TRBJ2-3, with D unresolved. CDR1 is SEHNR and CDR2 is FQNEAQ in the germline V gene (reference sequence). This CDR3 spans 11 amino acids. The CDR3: CLCGATDTQYF. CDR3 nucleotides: TGCCTGTGTGGAGCAACAGATACGCAGTATTTT.

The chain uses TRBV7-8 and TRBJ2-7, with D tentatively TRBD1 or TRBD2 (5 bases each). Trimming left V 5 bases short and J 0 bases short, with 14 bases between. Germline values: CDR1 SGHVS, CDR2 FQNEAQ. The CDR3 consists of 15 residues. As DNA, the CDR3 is TGTGCCAGCAGCCGAGGGGTGGGGTCCTCCTACGAGCAGTACTTC. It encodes CASSRGVGSSYEQYF. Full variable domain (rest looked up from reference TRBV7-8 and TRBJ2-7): GAGVSQSPRYKVAKRGQDVALRCDPISGHVSLFWYQQALGQGPEFLTYFQNEAQLDKSGLPSDRFFAERPEGSVSTLKIQRTQQEDSAVYLCASSRGVGSSYEQYFGPGTRLTVT.

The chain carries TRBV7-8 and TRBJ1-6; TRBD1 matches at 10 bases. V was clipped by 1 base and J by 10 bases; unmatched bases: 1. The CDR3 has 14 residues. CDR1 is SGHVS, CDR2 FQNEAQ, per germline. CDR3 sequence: CASSLGGQGSPLHF. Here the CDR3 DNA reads TGTGCCAGCAGCTTAGGGGGACAGGGGTCACCCCTCCACTTT.

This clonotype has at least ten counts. DNA for the CDR3: TGCGCCAGCAGTGAGGGGGACAGCACCGGGGAGCTGTTTTTT. Its translation: CASSEGDSTGELFF. The chain combines TRBV10-1 with TRBJ2-2; 7 positions agree with TRBD1. The CDR3 extends over 14 amino acids. Per germline, CDR1 WNHNN and CDR2 SYGVQD (reference sequence). V gave up 2 bases and J gave up 4 bases; unmatched junction bases: 1.

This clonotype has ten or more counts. In DNA form, the CDR3 reads TGTGCCAGCAGCTTAAGGGGGAACACTGAAGCTTTCTTT. Amino acids: CASSLRGNTEAFF. This sequence joins TRBV7-3 and TRBJ1-1; D is undetermined. V shed 1 base and J shed 1 base, with 4 bases lying between them. This CDR3 comprises 13 residues. The germline V gene has CDR1 SGHTA and CDR2 FQGTGA. Supplemented by reference TRBV7-3 and TRBJ1-1, the full variable domain reads GAGVSQTPSNKVTEKGKYVELRCDPISGHTALYWYRQSLGQGPEFLIYFQGTGAADDSGLPNDRFFAVRPEGSVSTLKIQRTERGDSAVYLCASSLRGNTEAFFGQGTRLTVV.

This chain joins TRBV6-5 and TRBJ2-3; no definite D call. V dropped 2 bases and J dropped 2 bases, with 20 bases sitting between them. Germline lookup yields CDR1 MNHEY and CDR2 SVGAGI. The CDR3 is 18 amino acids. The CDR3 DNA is TGTGCCAGCAGTTACCTCCCGCCTTTGGGGTCCCACACAGATACGCAGTATTTT. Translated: CASSYLPPLGSHTDTQYF.

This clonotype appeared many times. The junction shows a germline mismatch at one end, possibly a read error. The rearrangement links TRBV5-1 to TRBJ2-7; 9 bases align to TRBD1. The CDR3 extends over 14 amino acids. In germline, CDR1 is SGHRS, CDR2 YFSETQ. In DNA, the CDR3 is TGTGCCAGCAGCTTAGGGACAGGGCCCTACGAGCAGTACTTC. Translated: CASSLGTGPYEQYF.

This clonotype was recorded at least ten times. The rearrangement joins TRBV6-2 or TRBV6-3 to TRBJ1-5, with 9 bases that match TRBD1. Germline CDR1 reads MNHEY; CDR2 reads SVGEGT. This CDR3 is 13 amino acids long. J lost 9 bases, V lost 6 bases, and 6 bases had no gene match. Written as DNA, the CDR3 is TGTGCCAGCAGGCTACAGGGGGCTCGGCCCCAGCATTTT. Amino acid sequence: CASRLQGARPQHF.

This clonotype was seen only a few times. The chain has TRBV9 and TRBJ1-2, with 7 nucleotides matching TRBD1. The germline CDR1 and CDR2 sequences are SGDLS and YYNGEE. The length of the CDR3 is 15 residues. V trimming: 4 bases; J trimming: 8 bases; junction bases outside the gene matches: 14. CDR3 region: CASSPQTRGFGGYTF. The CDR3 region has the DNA TGTGCCAGCAGCCCCCAAACCAGGGGGTTTGGGGGCTACACCTTC. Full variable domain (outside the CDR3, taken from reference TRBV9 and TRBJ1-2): DSGVTQTPKHLITATGQRVTLRCSPRSGDLSVYWYQQSLDQGLQFLIQYYNGEERAKGNILERFSAQQFPDLHSELNLSSLELGDSALYFCASSPQTRGFGGYTFGSGTRLTVV.

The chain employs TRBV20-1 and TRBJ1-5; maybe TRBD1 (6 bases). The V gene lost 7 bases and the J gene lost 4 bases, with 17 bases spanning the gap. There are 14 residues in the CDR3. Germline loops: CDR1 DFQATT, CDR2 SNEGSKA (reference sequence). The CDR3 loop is CSVSGQPFNQPQHF. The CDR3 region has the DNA TGCAGTGTGTCCGGACAGCCATTTAATCAGCCCCAGCATTTT.

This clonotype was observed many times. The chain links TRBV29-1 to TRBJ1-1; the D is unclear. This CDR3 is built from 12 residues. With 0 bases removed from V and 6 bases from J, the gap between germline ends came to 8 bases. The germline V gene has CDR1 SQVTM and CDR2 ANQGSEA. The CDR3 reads CSVEDGGAEAFF. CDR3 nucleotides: TGCAGCGTTGAAGACGGTGGGGCTGAAGCTTTCTTT.

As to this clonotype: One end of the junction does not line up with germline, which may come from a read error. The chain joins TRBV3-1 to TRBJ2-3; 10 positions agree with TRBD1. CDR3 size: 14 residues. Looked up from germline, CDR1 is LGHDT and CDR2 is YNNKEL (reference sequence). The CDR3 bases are TGTGCCACCAGCCGACAGGGGGCTGATGATACGCAGTATTTT. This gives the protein CATSRQGADDTQYF.

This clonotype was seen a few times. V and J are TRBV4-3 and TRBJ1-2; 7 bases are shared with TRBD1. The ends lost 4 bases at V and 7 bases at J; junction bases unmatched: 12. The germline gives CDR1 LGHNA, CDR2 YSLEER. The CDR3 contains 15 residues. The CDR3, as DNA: TGCGCCAGCAGCCGGATCGGGACAGCTTATGGTGGCTACACCTTC. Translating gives CASSRIGTAYGGYTF.

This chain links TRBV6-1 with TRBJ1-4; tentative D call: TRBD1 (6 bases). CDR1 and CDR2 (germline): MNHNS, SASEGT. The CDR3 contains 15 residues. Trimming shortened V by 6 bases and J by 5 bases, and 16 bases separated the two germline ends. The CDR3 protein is CASRDSYKGNEKLFF. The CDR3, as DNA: TGTGCCAGCAGGGACAGCTATAAGGGGAATGAAAAACTGTTTTTT.

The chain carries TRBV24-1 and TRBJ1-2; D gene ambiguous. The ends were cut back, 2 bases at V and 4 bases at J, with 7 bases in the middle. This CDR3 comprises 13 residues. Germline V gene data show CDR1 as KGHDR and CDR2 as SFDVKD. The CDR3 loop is CATSDYRTYGYTF. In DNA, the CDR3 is TGTGCCACCAGTGATTACCGGACCTATGGCTACACCTTC.

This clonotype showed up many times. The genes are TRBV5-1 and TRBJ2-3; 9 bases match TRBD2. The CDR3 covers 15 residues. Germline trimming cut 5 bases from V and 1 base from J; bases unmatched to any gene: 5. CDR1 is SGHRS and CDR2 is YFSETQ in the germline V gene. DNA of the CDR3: TGCGCCAGCAGGCCGGGACTAGCTGGCACAGATACGCAGTATTTT. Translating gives CASRPGLAGTDTQYF. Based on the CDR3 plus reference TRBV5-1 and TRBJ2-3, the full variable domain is KAGVTQTPRYLIKTRGQQVTLSCSPISGHRSVSWYQQTPGQGLQFLFEYFSETQRNKGNFPGRFSGRQFSNSRSEMNVSTLELGDSALYLCASRPGLAGTDTQYFGPGTRLTVL.

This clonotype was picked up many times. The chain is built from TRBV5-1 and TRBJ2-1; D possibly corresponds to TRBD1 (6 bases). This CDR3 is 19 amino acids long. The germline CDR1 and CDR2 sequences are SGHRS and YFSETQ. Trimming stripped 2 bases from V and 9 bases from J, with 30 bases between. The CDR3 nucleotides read TGCGCCAGCAGCTTCAGTCGGGTTCCTGGGACAAGGGCAGGAGGTGAGCAGTTCTTC. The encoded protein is CASSFSRVPGTRAGGEQFF.